Each of the 24 T cell receptor beta chains below was sequenced from the same sample in a study of T cell responses to AZD1222 COVID-19 vaccine. Generated by immunoSEQ multiplex PCR, the TCRdb table keeps only in-frame clones and is missing some. The profile shows approximately 150,000 clones, around 83% of them singletons. Source: peripheral blood, taken 28 days after the second AZD1222 dose. Every receptor here comes from an adult who received the AZD1222 COVID-19 vaccine.

This chain uses TRBV2 with TRBJ1-1, with D unresolved. Germline-derived CDR1 and CDR2 are SNHLY and FYNNEI. Trimming pared 1 base from V and 1 base from J, leaving 7 bases between. The CDR3 runs to 14 residues. The CDR3 DNA sequence: TGTGCCAGCAGTGAAGAAATGGCGAACACTGAAGCTTTCTTT. This codes for CASSEEMANTEAFF.

V is TRBV19 and J is TRBJ1-2; D not resolved. The CDR3 totals 14 residues. The germline CDR1 and CDR2 sequences are LNHDA and SQIVND (reference sequence). V lost 7 bases and J 8 bases, leaving 20 bases between the germline ends. CDR3 in DNA: TGTGCCAGTACTCGCGCGACGAGGGTGGAAGGCTACACCTTC. It is translated as CASTRATRVEGYTF. The variable domain in full, completed from reference TRBV19 and TRBJ1-2, reads DGGITQSPKYLFRKEGQNVTLSCEQNLNHDAMYWYRQDPGQGLRLIYYSQIVNDFQKGDIAEGYSVSREKKESFPLTVTSAQKNPTAFYLCASTRATRVEGYTFGSGTRLTVV.

The gene calls are TRBV19 and TRBJ2-1, with TRBD2 as a possible D gene (7 bases). This CDR3 has 11 residues. V was clipped by 8 bases and J by 8 bases, with 10 bases between them. Germline-derived CDR1 and CDR2 are LNHDA and SQIVND (reference sequence). Here the CDR3 reads CASRGGDEQFF. The CDR3 nucleotides read TGTGCCAGTCGCGGGGGCGATGAGCAGTTCTTC. The complete variable domain, with remaining parts taken from reference TRBV19 and TRBJ2-1, reads DGGITQSPKYLFRKEGQNVTLSCEQNLNHDAMYWYRQDPGQGLRLIYYSQIVNDFQKGDIAEGYSVSREKKESFPLTVTSAQKNPTAFYLCASRGGDEQFFGPGTRLTVL.

This chain connects TRBV14 to TRBJ2-7; TRBD1 or TRBD2 may be the D gene (7 bases each). Germline CDR1 is SGHDN and CDR2 is FVKESK. Between the trimmed V and J ends, which lost 0 bases and 1 base, there was a span of 31 bases. The CDR3 runs to 22 residues. The CDR3 DNA reads as TGTGCCAGCAGCCAAGATCGCATATCGGGACAGACGACAGCGGGACAGTCCTACGAGCAGTACTTC. This sequence encodes CASSQDRISGQTTAGQSYEQYF.

V is TRBV7-8 and J is TRBJ1-2, with TRBD1 matching 7 bases. Germline assignment: CDR1 SGHVS and CDR2 FQNEAQ. The CDR3 spans 17 residues. V shed 0 bases and J 6 bases; nucleotides not matched to a gene: 13. The CDR3 nucleotides are TGTGCCAGCAGCTTAGCTGGGTCGTCAGGGGGACTTCATGGCTACACCTTC. Protein sequence: CASSLAGSSGGLHGYTF.

CDR3 coding DNA: TGTGCCTGGATGATTGGAAACACCATATATTTT. Translating it yields CAWMIGNTIYF. The chain is built from TRBV30 and TRBJ1-3; the D is unclear. Trimming stripped 4 bases from V and 3 bases from J, with 4 bases between. This CDR3 has 11 amino acids. From germline, CDR1 is GTSNPN and CDR2 SVGIG (reference sequence). Looking up the rest from reference TRBV30 and TRBJ1-3 gives the full variable domain: SQTIHQWPATLVQPVGSPLSLECTVEGTSNPNLYWYRQAAGRGLQLLFYSVGIGQISSEVPQNLSASRPQDRQFILSSKKLLLSDSGFYLCAWMIGNTIYFGEGSWLTVV.

The CDR3 is CASSYGPSGGYTF. Here the CDR3 DNA reads TGTGCCAGCAGTTACGGACCTTCAGGGGGCTACACCTTC. This chain links TRBV6-5 with TRBJ1-2; TRBD1 might be the D (5 bases). The CDR3 is 13 residues long. Trimming removed 2 bases at V and 8 bases at J, with 12 bases between. Per the germline V gene, CDR1 is MNHEY and CDR2 is SVGAGI.

This chain links TRBV29-1 with TRBJ2-3; D unclear. The CDR3 length is 11 residues. Germline V gene sequence: CDR1 SQVTM, CDR2 ANQGSEA. Trimming pared 4 bases from V and 2 bases from J, leaving 4 bases between. This CDR3 is CSVAITDTQYF. The CDR3 DNA reads as TGCAGCGTTGCTATCACAGATACGCAGTATTTT.

The chain is built from TRBV2 and TRBJ1-2; D gene uncertain. Germline CDR1 SNHLY, CDR2 FYNNEI. The CDR3 is 11 amino acids. Deletions cut 4 bases from V and 8 bases from J, with 8 bases between. The CDR3 loop is CASSVRQGYTF. In DNA, the CDR3 is TGTGCCAGCAGTGTGCGGCAAGGCTACACCTTC. The whole variable domain, remainder taken from reference TRBV2 and TRBJ1-2, is EPEVTQTPSHQVTQMGQEVILRCVPISNHLYFYWYRQILGQKVEFLVSFYNNEISEKSEIFDDQFSVERPDGSNFTLKIRSTKLEDSAMYFCASSVRQGYTFGSGTRLTVV.

The V call is TRBV9, the J call TRBJ2-1; maybe TRBD2 (5 bases). There are 12 residues in the CDR3. The germline V and J ends were trimmed by 4 bases and 9 bases, with 11 bases remaining between them. Germline-derived CDR1 and CDR2 are SGDLS and YYNGEE. The CDR3 DNA is TGTGCCAGCAGCTCCGGGATTGGTGAGCAGTTCTTC. Its protein product is CASSSGIGEQFF.

The V call is TRBV19, the J call TRBJ2-3; the D gene is possibly TRBD2 (5 bases). This CDR3 contains 13 residues. Trimming shortened V by 4 bases and J by 8 bases, and 13 bases separated the two germline ends. CDR1 and CDR2 from the germline V gene are LNHDA and SQIVND (reference sequence). CDR3 nucleotide sequence: TGTGCCAGTAGTAGGGCGGAGGTGGTTACGCAGTATTTT. It specifies CASSRAEVVTQYF.

This chain links TRBV3-1 (or the pseudogene TRBV3-2) with TRBJ2-7; TRBD2 aligns across 7 bases. Germline V CDR1 and CDR2: LGHDT, YNNKEL (reference sequence). This CDR3 region has 15 residues. Trimming at V came to 2 bases and at J to 5 bases, leaving 9 bases not matched to a gene. CDR3: CASSQLLRGSNEQYF. The CDR3 DNA sequence: TGTGCCAGCAGCCAACTGCTGCGGGGGAGCAACGAGCAGTACTTC.

The chain joins TRBV21-1 to TRBJ1-1. TRBV21-1 is an annotated pseudogene. This CDR3 is 19 amino acids long. The CDR3 loop reads CASSKAGSSVRAMNAEAFF. DNA for the CDR3: TGTGCCAGCAGCAAAGCGGGATCCTCTGTTCGTGCAATGAACGCTGAAGCTTTCTTT.

The chain is built from TRBV5-4 and TRBJ2-4, with 8 bases that match TRBD2. The V gene end was trimmed by 5 bases and the J gene end by 1 base; junction bases not matched to a gene: 2. This CDR3 has 14 residues. The germline V gene has CDR1 SGHNT and CDR2 YYREEE (reference sequence). CDR3: CASSSGGAKNIQYF. The CDR3 DNA reads as TGTGCCAGCAGTTCGGGGGGGGCCAAAAACATTCAGTACTTC.

This clone was detected only once. V usage is TRBV2 and J usage is TRBJ1-4, with D possibly matching TRBD1 (6 bases). The CDR3 runs to 15 residues. Germline V lookup: CDR1 SNHLY, CDR2 FYNNEI. V lost 6 bases and J lost 3, with 14 bases in between. The CDR3 reads CASRSFSGANEKLFF. The CDR3 DNA reads as TGTGCCAGCAGGTCATTCTCAGGGGCTAATGAAAAACTGTTTTTT.

V is TRBV19 and J is TRBJ2-5; D unresolved. Germline assignment: CDR1 LNHDA and CDR2 SQIVND (reference sequence). The CDR3 totals 12 residues. Between the trimmed V and J ends, which lost 1 base and 5 bases, there was a span of 5 bases. CDR3: CASSIAGETQYF. CDR3 DNA: TGTGCCAGTAGTATAGCTGGGGAGACCCAGTACTTC.

The CDR3 sequence is CASGGTVNQPQHF. For the CDR3, the DNA is TGTGCCAGCGGCGGAACAGTCAATCAGCCCCAGCATTTT. This rearrangement joins TRBV6-6 to TRBJ1-5; no reliable D call. The CDR3 totals 13 residues. Trimming shortened V by 8 bases and J by 3 bases, and 11 bases separated the two germline ends. From germline, CDR1 is MNHNY and CDR2 SVGAGI (reference sequence).

The chain combines TRBV27 with TRBJ2-5; tentatively, D is TRBD1 (5 bases). The CDR3 sequence is 12 residues long. CDR1 and CDR2 from the germline V gene are MNHEY and SMNVEV (reference sequence). Deletions cut 2 bases from V and 4 bases from J, with 5 bases between. The chain's CDR3 is CASSLGAETQYF. DNA of the CDR3: TGTGCCAGCAGTTTAGGGGCAGAGACCCAGTACTTC.

The CDR3 region has the DNA TGCGCCAGCAGCCAAGATCCGGGTGGAGAGACCCAGTACTTC. Translating it yields CASSQDPGGETQYF. This chain joins TRBV4-1 and TRBJ2-5; D is uncertain. CDR3 size: 14 residues. Germline assignment: CDR1 MGHRA and CDR2 YSYEKL. V was shortened by 0 bases and J by 4 bases, with 9 bases between the two germline ends.

V gene TRBV6-5 combines with J gene TRBJ2-3, with D uncertain. This CDR3 region has 15 residues. The germline V and J ends were trimmed by 0 bases and 3 bases, with 10 bases remaining between them. Germline values: CDR1 MNHEY, CDR2 SVGAGI. The CDR3 region has the DNA TGTGCCAGCAGTTACTCTCCGGGTTTGACAGATACGCAGTATTTT. As protein: CASSYSPGLTDTQYF.

This chain joins TRBV7-2 and TRBJ2-3; D ambiguous. The CDR3 loop spans 14 amino acids. Trimming pared 2 bases from V and 2 bases from J, leaving 8 bases between. Germline CDR1 is SGHTA and CDR2 is FQGNSA. The chain's CDR3 is CASSLLHLTDTQYF. The DNA for the CDR3 is TGTGCCAGCAGCTTACTCCACCTCACAGATACGCAGTATTTT.

This chain uses TRBV21-1 with TRBJ2-5; TRBD1, as called in the table, went unchecked against the DNA. TRBV21-1 is a pseudogene segment. The CDR3 consists of 14 residues. The CDR3 nucleotides read TGTGCCAGCAGCAAAATAGGGGGTCAGGAGACCCAGTACTTC. Encoded protein: CASSKIGGQETQYF.

The chain links TRBV29-1 to TRBJ2-1, with 7 bases identical to TRBD2. The germline V gene has CDR1 SQVTM and CDR2 ANQGSEA. With 6 bases clipped from V and 9 bases from J, the junction kept 14 bases outside the gene matches. This CDR3 is built from 14 residues. CDR3 in DNA: TGCAGCGTCGCGGGACTAACGGGAGAATTTGAGCAGTTCTTC. This translates into CSVAGLTGEFEQFF.

The J gene is TRBJ1-6, the V gene TRBV5-1; D is uncertain. Germline CDR1 SGHRS, CDR2 YFSETQ. The CDR3 is 14 amino acids. The V end was cut by 0 bases, the J end by 8 bases, with 9 bases between. The chain's CDR3 is CASSLDGSDSPLHF. The CDR3 nucleotides read TGCGCCAGCAGCTTGGACGGTTCGGATTCACCCCTCCACTTT.